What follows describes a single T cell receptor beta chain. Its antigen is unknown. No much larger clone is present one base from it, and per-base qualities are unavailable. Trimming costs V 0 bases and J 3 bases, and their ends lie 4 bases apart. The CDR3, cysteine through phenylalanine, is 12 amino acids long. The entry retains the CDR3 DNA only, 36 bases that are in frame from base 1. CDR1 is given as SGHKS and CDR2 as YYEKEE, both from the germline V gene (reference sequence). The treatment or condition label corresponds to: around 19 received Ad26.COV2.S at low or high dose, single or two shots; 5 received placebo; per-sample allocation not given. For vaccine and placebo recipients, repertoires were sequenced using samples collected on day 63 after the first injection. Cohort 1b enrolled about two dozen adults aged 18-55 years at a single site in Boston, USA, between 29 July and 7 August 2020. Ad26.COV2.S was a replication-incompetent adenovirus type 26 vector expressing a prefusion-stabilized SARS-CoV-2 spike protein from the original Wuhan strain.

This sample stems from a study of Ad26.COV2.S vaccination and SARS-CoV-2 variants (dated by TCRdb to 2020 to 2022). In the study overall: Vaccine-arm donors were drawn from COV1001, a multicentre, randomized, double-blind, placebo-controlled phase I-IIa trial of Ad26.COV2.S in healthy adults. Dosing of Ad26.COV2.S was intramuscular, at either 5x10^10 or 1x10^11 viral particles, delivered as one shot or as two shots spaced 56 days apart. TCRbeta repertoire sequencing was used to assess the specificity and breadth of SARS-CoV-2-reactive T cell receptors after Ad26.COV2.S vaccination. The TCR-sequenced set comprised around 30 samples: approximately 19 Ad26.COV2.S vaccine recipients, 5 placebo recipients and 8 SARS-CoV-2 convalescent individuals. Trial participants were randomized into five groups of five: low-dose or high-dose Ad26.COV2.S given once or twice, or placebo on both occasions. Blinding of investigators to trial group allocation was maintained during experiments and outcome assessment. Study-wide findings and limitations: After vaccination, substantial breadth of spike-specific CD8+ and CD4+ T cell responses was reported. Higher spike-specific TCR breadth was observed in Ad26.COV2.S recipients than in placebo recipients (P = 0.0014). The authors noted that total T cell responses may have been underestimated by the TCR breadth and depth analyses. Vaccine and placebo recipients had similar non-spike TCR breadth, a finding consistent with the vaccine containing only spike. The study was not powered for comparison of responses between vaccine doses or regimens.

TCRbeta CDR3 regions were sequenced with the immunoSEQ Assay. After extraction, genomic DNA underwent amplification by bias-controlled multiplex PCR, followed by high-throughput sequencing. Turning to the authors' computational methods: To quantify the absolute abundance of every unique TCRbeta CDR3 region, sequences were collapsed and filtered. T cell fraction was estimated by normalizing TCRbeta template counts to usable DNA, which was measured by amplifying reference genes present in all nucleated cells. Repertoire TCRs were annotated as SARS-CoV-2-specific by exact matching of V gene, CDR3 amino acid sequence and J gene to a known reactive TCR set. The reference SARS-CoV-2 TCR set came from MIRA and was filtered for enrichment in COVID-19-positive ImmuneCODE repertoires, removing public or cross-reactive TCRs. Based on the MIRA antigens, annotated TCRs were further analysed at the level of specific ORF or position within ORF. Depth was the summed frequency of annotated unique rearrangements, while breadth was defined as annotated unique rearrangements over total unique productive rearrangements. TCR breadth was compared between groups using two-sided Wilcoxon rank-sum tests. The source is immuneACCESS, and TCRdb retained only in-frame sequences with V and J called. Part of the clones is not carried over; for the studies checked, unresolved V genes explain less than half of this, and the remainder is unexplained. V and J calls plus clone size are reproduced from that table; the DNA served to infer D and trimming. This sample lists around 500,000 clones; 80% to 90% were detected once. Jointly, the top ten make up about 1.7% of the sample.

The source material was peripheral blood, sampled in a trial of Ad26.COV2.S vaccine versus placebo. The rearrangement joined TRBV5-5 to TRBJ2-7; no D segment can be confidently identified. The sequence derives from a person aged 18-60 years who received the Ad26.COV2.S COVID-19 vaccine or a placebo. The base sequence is TGTGCCAGCAGCTTGGGGAACTACGAGCAGTACTTC. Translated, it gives CASSLGNYEQYF.